These T cell receptor beta chains were read from a single sample in a study of shared clonotypes between healthy human individuals. Sequencing was performed with immunoSEQ multiplex PCR; in TCRdb, only in-frame clones are kept and a portion is missing. The repertoire consists of fewer than 600,000 clones, with 77% occurring once and the leading ten covering around 13%. Sequenced input: PBMCs. Receptor source: a woman aged 40 to 50 in good health. Some clones in this sample may be carry-over from other donors' samples. Each CDR3 is given with its conserved first and last residue. Fields, in order: V gene, D gene, clone size, J gene, CDR3 protein, CDR3 DNA. A D gene is named only where the DNA matches it firmly. Not every row has a clone size; where given, it reads once, few, many or a size class.

>TRBV4-1|-|-|TRBJ2-1
CASSQDGLSYNEQFF
TGCGCCAGCAGCCAAGATGGACTTTCCTACAATGAGCAGTTCTTC
>TRBV29-1|-|-|TRBJ1-1
CSVERERNTEAFF
TGCAGCGTTGAGAGGGAGAGGAACACTGAAGCTTTCTTT
>TRBV4-2|TRBD1|-|TRBJ1-2
CASSQELDRLDGYTF
TGTGCCAGCAGCCAAGAACTGGACAGGCTCGATGGCTACACCTTC
>TRBV29-1|-|-|TRBJ2-1
CSVTVGSSYNEQFF
TGCAGCGTCACTGTAGGGAGCTCCTACAATGAGCAGTTCTTC
>TRBV7-9|-|-|TRBJ2-3
CASSLEGGTDTQYF
TGTGCCAGCAGCTTAGAGGGGGGCACAGATACGCAGTATTTT
>TRBV7-2|-|few|TRBJ2-7
CASSKGRLSSYEQYF
TGTGCCAGCAGCAAAGGGCGGCTAAGCTCCTACGAGCAGTACTTC
>TRBV27|-|-|TRBJ2-5
CASSTWNQETQYF
TGTGCCAGCAGTACATGGAATCAAGAGACCCAGTACTTC
>TRBV4-1|TRBD2|-|TRBJ2-1
CASSQLAGVGNEQFF
TGCGCCAGCAGCCAATTAGCGGGAGTGGGCAATGAGCAGTTCTTC
>TRBV2|-|-|TRBJ1-2
CASSAITANIPNYGYTF
TGTGCCAGCTCGGCAATTACGGCGAATATCCCTAACTATGGCTACACCTTC
>TRBV19|TRBD2|once|TRBJ2-7
CASSIVYSGSYEQYF
TGTGCCAGTAGTATAGTCTACAGCGGGAGCTACGAGCAGTACTTC
>TRBV6-1|TRBD2|-|TRBJ2-7
CASSELAGKYEQYF
TGTGCCAGCAGTGAGCTAGCGGGAAAATACGAGCAGTACTTC
>TRBV6-6|-|-|TRBJ2-3
CASSYEGPLSTDTQYF
TGTGCCAGCAGTTACGAGGGGCCGCTATCCACAGATACGCAGTATTTT
>TRBV7-3|-|-|TRBJ2-2
CASSLEIGELFF
TGTGCCAGCAGCTTAGAGATCGGGGAGCTGTTTTTT
>TRBV7-2|TRBD2|-|TRBJ2-1
CASSFQRLAINEQFF
TGTGCCAGCAGCTTCCAAAGACTAGCCATCAATGAGCAGTTCTTC
>TRBV10-3|TRBD2|once|TRBJ2-2
CAISEAIGGMNTGELFF
TGTGCCATCAGTGAGGCTATCGGGGGGATGAACACCGGGGAGCTGTTTTTT
>TRBV7-2|-|-|TRBJ1-5
CASSLVGGGEPQHF
TGTGCCAGCAGCTTAGTAGGAGGGGGGGAGCCCCAGCATTTT
>TRBV18|-|-|TRBJ1-1
CASSPAVRTNTEAFF
TGTGCCAGCTCACCCGCAGTTCGCACGAACACTGAAGCTTTCTTT
>TRBV21-1|-|-|TRBJ1-1
CASSKASQWGRNTEAFF
TGTGCCAGCAGCAAAGCCTCTCAGTGGGGAAGGAACACTGAAGCTTTCTTT
>TRBV4-1|-|once|TRBJ2-7
CASPLGMGEQYF
TGCGCCAGCCCCCTTGGGATGGGGGAGCAGTACTTC